These T cell receptor beta chains were read from a single sample in a study of cytomegalovirus exposure and HLA in healthy donors. Sequencing used immunoSEQ multiplex PCR; TCRdb keeps in-frame clones, though not all of them. The table shows approximately 170,000 clones, with approximately 81% occurring only once. The sequencing sample was made of PBMCs. These receptors were collected from a boy aged 2 to 10 in good health and CMV-seronegative. Each CDR3 is given with its conserved first and last residue. A D gene is named only where the DNA matches it firmly. The listing skips clone size in some rows; elsewhere it reads once, few, many or a size class.

V gene	clone size	J gene	CDR3 length	D gene	CDR3 DNA	CDR3 protein
TRBV29-1	once	TRBJ1-2	14	TRBD1	TGCAGCGTTGAGGAGACAGGGAGGAACTATGGCTACACCTTC	CSVEETGRNYGYTF
TRBV5-6	-	TRBJ2-7	14	-	TGTGCCAGCAGCCAGACTAGTAACTCCTACGAGCAGTACTTC	CASSQTSNSYEQYF
TRBV6-5	-	TRBJ2-2	16	TRBD2	TGTGCCAGCAGTTACGGGCTAGCGGTAAACACCGGGGAGCTGTTTTTT	CASSYGLAVNTGELFF
TRBV30	few	TRBJ1-1	13	-	TGTGCCTGGGACGCAGGGAAGACCACTGAAGCTTTCTTT	CAWDAGKTTEAFF
TRBV28	-	TRBJ1-4	15	-	TGTGCCAGCAGTCCCGGAAACATCCTACGGGGAAAACTGTTTTTT	CASSPGNILRGKLFF
TRBV15	-	TRBJ1-5	16	-	TGTGCCACCAGCAGAGCGACAGGACGAAGCAATCAGCCCCAGCATTTT	CATSRATGRSNQPQHF
TRBV30	-	TRBJ2-2	12	TRBD1	TGTGCGGCGGGACAGGGAGGCGGGGAGCTGTTTTTT	CAAGQGGGELFF
TRBV27	-	TRBJ2-6	16	TRBD1	TGTGCCAGCAGTTTTGGGACAGGGGTTGGGGCCAACGTCCTGACTTTC	CASSFGTGVGANVLTF
TRBV14	-	TRBJ2-7	14	TRBD1	TGTGCCAGCAGCGCTATACAGGGGATCTACGAGCAGTACTTC	CASSAIQGIYEQYF
TRBV11-2	-	TRBJ2-7	14	TRBD2	TGTGCCAGCAGCCGGACTAGCGGACTCTACGAGCAGTACTTC	CASSRTSGLYEQYF
TRBV29-1	-	TRBJ1-2	10	TRBD1	TGCAGCGTTTCTGACAGGGGCAACACCTTC	CSVSDRGNTF
TRBV10-2	-	TRBJ1-5	13	-	TGCGCCAGCAGTGTACAGGGTCCTCAGCCCCAGCATTTT	CASSVQGPQPQHF